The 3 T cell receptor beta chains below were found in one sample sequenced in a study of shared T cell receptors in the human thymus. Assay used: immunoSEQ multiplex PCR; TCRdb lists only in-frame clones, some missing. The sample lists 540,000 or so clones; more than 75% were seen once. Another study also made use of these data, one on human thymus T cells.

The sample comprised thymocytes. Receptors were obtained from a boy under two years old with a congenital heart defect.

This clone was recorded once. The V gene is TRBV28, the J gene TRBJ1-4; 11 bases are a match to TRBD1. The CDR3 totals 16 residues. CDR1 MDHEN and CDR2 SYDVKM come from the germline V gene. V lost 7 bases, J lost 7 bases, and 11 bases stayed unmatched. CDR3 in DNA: TGTGCCAGCACCTGGGACAGGGGGGAGGGGGGTGAAAAACTGTTTTTT. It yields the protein CASTWDRGEGGEKLFF.

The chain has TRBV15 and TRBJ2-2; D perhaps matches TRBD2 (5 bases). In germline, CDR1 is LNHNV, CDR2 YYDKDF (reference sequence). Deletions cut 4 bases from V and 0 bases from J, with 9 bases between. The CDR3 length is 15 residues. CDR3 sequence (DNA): TGTGCCACCAGCAATTTCGGGACGAACACCGGGGAGCTGTTTTTT. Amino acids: CATSNFGTNTGELFF.

The CDR3 is CASSLAFYEQYF. The CDR3, as DNA: TGTGCCAGCAGCTTGGCGTTCTACGAGCAGTACTTC. V is TRBV5-5 and J is TRBJ2-7; D is ambiguous. Trimming removed 0 bases at V and 3 bases at J, with 4 bases between. CDR3 length: 12 amino acids. CDR1 is SGHKS, CDR2 YYEKEE, per germline (reference sequence).